Following are 27 T cell receptor beta chains from one sample sequenced in a study of blood T cells in healthy people across ages. PCR was performed a second time for 7 to 11 cycles using a sample-barcoded 5' primer and a J-beta primer mix. MiXCR was run by TCRdb on the 5' RACE reads, yielding one entry per CDR3 protein. The data hold 1.8 million or so distinct CDR3 sequences, with approximately 39% observed a single time. The specimen sequenced was blood. These receptors came from a human donor in good health.

The rearrangement uses TRBV7-9 and TRBJ2-1, with 7 bases that match TRBD2. V lost 2 bases, J lost 6 bases, and 10 bases stayed unmatched. The CDR3 has 16 residues. Germline V lookup: CDR1 SEHNR, CDR2 FQNEAQ (reference sequence). CDR3 in amino acids: CASSLTAGVATNEQFF. CDR3 nucleotides: TGTGCCAGCAGCTTAACGGCGGGGGTAGCGACCAATGAGCAGTTCTTC.

The chain joins TRBV30 to TRBJ2-7, with 13 bases aligning to TRBD2. The trim removed 3 bases at V and 3 bases at J, leaving 5 bases unmatched. This CDR3 region has 15 residues. Germline CDR1 reads GTSNPN; CDR2 reads SVGIG (reference sequence). The CDR3 spells CAWREGTSGDYEQYF. The CDR3 nucleotides read TGTGCCTGGAGGGAGGGGACTAGCGGGGACTACGAGCAGTACTTC. Using reference TRBV30 and TRBJ2-7 for the parts outside the CDR3, the full variable domain is SQTIHQWPATLVQPVGSPLSLECTVEGTSNPNLYWYRQAAGRGLQLLFYSVGIGQISSEVPQNLSASRPQDRQFILSSKKLLLSDSGFYLCAWREGTSGDYEQYFGPGTRLTVT.

The chain has TRBV12-3 or TRBV12-4 and TRBJ2-7; the D gene is possibly TRBD1 (6 bases). V dropped 5 bases and J dropped 1 base, with 18 bases sitting between them. This CDR3 has 16 amino acids. The CDR3 sequence: CASSLGSGDMSYEQYF. DNA of the CDR3: TGTGCCAGCAGTCTGGGCTCAGGGGATATGTCCTACGAGCAGTACTTC.

Only a few counts were recorded for this clonotype. V usage is TRBV20-1 and J usage is TRBJ2-4; 7 bases fit TRBD1. CDR1 DFQATT and CDR2 SNEGSKA come from the germline V gene (reference sequence). V shed 4 bases and J 3 bases; nucleotides not matched to a gene: 9. This CDR3 spans 15 amino acids. CDR3 residues: CSATDLDRDKNIQYF. In DNA, the CDR3 is TGCAGTGCTACCGATCTCGACAGGGACAAAAACATTCAGTACTTC.

The chain joins TRBV15 to TRBJ2-3; possible D gene TRBD2, 6 bases. Between the trimmed V and J ends, which lost 4 bases and 0 bases, there was a span of 14 bases. The CDR3 has 16 residues. The germline CDR1 and CDR2 sequences are LNHNV and YYDKDF (reference sequence). The CDR3 protein is CATSTERGFSTDTQYF. CDR3 in DNA: TGTGCCACCAGCACGGAACGGGGGTTTAGCACAGATACGCAGTATTTT.

V gene TRBV12-3 or TRBV12-4 combines with J gene TRBJ1-2, with 7 bases matching TRBD1. The trim removed 6 bases at V and 0 bases at J, leaving 7 bases unmatched. The CDR3 totals 15 residues. DNA for the CDR3: TGTGCCAGCAGCCGGACCGGGACAGCTAACTATGGCTACACCTTC. This sequence encodes CASSRTGTANYGYTF.

The chain is built from TRBV11-3 and TRBJ2-6; D is perhaps TRBD1 (5 bases). This CDR3 region has 17 residues. The germline gives CDR1 SGHNT, CDR2 YENEEA. The V gene lost 5 bases and the J gene lost 1 base, with 15 bases spanning the gap. In DNA form, the CDR3 reads TGTGCCAGCAGCCCTCACAAGGGGCGTTCTGGGGCCAACGTCCTGACTTTC. It specifies CASSPHKGRSGANVLTF.

This clonotype came up a few times. This chain connects TRBV3-1 to TRBJ2-3; no clear D gene. The CDR3 is made up of 14 amino acids. Per germline, CDR1 LGHDT and CDR2 YNNKEL (reference sequence). V was clipped by 1 base and J by 4 bases, with 9 bases between them. This CDR3 reads CASSQASDSDTQYF. CDR3 bases: TGTGCCAGCAGCCAAGCTTCGGATTCAGATACGCAGTATTTT.

The chain couples TRBV6-1 to TRBJ1-2; the match to TRBD1 covers 8 bases. The CDR3 extends over 17 amino acids. Germline lookup yields CDR1 MNHNS and CDR2 SASEGT. The trim removed 8 bases at V and 6 bases at J, leaving 20 bases unmatched. CDR3 in DNA: TGTGCCAGCTGCTTAATAGACCGGGAAACAGGGGGTAATGGCTACACCTTC. It specifies CASCLIDRETGGNGYTF.

Only a few counts were recorded for this clonotype. The V call is TRBV29-1, the J call TRBJ2-5; D perhaps matches TRBD1 (7 bases). Per the germline V gene, CDR1 is SQVTM and CDR2 is ANQGSEA. The ends were cut back, 2 bases at V and 4 bases at J, with 14 bases in the middle. The CDR3 sequence is 14 residues long. As DNA, the CDR3 is TGCAGCGTTGAACAGCAGGGGGGCGGAGAGACCCAGTACTTC. Translation: CSVEQQGGGETQYF.

CDR3 nucleotide sequence: TGTGCCAGCACCATCGACAGGGACAATCAGCCCCAGCATTTT. Amino acids: CASTIDRDNQPQHF. The chain recombines TRBV28 with TRBJ1-5, with 7 bases lining up with TRBD1. The ends lost 7 bases at V and 3 bases at J; junction bases unmatched: 6. The CDR3 is made up of 14 amino acids. Per the germline V gene, CDR1 is MDHEN and CDR2 is SYDVKM.

This rearrangement joins TRBV10-3 to TRBJ2-1; D is unclear. Germline CDR1 and CDR2: ENHRY and SYGVKD. This CDR3 comprises 12 residues. V was cut by 7 bases and J by 8 bases, with 12 bases left in between. The CDR3 protein is CAITTLEHEQFF. DNA of the CDR3: TGTGCCATCACTACGCTGGAGCATGAGCAGTTCTTC.

This clonotype was found a few times. This chain links TRBV5-1 with TRBJ2-7; D possibly corresponds to TRBD1 (5 bases). V was cut by 0 bases and J by 4 bases, with 11 bases left in between. The germline CDR1 and CDR2 sequences are SGHRS and YFSETQ. The CDR3 sequence is 14 residues long. CDR3 sequence (DNA): TGCGCCAGCAGCTTGGAGCCAAGGGGTTACGAGCAGTACTTC. Protein sequence: CASSLEPRGYEQYF.

As DNA, the CDR3 is TGTGCCAGCAGTGAACCCCTTGGGGACGCTCAGTACGAGCAGTACTTC. Its protein is CASSEPLGDAQYEQYF. The V call is TRBV25-1, the J call TRBJ2-7, with D perhaps matching TRBD1 or TRBD2 (5 bases each). The V gene's germline CDR1 is MGHDK and CDR2 SYGVNS. This CDR3 contains 16 residues. Trimming cost V 2 bases and J 4 bases, with 18 bases left between them.

This chain uses TRBV20-1 with TRBJ2-1; 12 bases line up with TRBD2. The trim removed 6 bases at V and 6 bases at J, leaving 9 bases unmatched. Germline lookup yields CDR1 DFQATT and CDR2 SNEGSKA (reference sequence). CDR3 size: 15 residues. The CDR3 reads CSARLSSGRANEQFF. The DNA for the CDR3 is TGCAGTGCCCGACTTTCTAGCGGGAGGGCCAATGAGCAGTTCTTC.

The rearrangement links TRBV4-1 to TRBJ1-1; no definite D call. CDR1 MGHRA and CDR2 YSYEKL come from the germline V gene. Trimming left V 3 bases short and J 0 bases short, with 23 bases between. CDR3 length equals 19 residues. The CDR3 loop is CASSHERWKITIMNTEAFF. CDR3 bases: TGCGCCAGCAGCCATGAGAGATGGAAGATCACCATCATGAACACTGAAGCTTTCTTT.

The chain recombines TRBV3-1 with TRBJ1-2; D remains unclear. Trimming left V 1 base short and J 8 bases short, with 17 bases between. CDR1 and CDR2 (germline): LGHDT, YNNKEL (reference sequence). The CDR3 is 15 amino acids. The DNA of the CDR3 is TGTGCCAGCAGCCAAGGTGGCAGTTCCGTATGGGGCTACACCTTC. Protein product: CASSQGGSSVWGYTF.

In this sample, this clonotype turned up many times. The rearrangement joins TRBV5-4 to TRBJ2-5; D unclear. Germline CDR1 is SGHNT and CDR2 is YYREEE (reference sequence). V was trimmed by 5 bases and J by 1 base, leaving 6 bases between them. There are 12 residues in the CDR3. DNA for the CDR3: TGTGCCAGCAGTTTCCCCCAAGAGACCCAGTACTTC. Translating gives CASSFPQETQYF.

This chain links TRBV12-3 or TRBV12-4 with TRBJ2-7; TRBD2 aligns across 9 bases. The CDR3 runs 21 residues. The V and J ends lost 6 bases and 0 bases, in that order; junction bases with no gene match: 24. DNA of the CDR3: TGTGCCAGCAGCCGCGAATCATACGGAAGATCGGGACTAGCAGGCTCCTACGAGCAGTACTTC. It specifies CASSRESYGRSGLAGSYEQYF.

The gene calls are TRBV11-3 and TRBJ2-3, with D tentatively TRBD2 (6 bases). V was pared by 3 bases and J by 0 bases, with 13 bases between. This CDR3 region has 16 residues. Germline CDR1 is SGHNT and CDR2 is YENEEA. The CDR3 bases are TGTGCCAGCAGCTTTCTGCGGGGAACTAGCACAGATACGCAGTATTTT. Translating it yields CASSFLRGTSTDTQYF.

The chain joins TRBV9 to TRBJ2-7; D possibly corresponds to TRBD2 (6 bases). Germline assignment: CDR1 SGDLS and CDR2 YYNGEE. There are 15 residues in the CDR3. Deletions cut 0 bases from V and 6 bases from J, with 16 bases between. The CDR3 DNA reads as TGTGCCAGCAGCGTAGAGGGACTTGGGCTTCGCGAGCAGTACTTC. Encoded protein: CASSVEGLGLREQYF. Combining the CDR3 with reference TRBV9 and TRBJ2-7 gives the whole variable domain DSGVTQTPKHLITATGQRVTLRCSPRSGDLSVYWYQQSLDQGLQFLIQYYNGEERAKGNILERFSAQQFPDLHSELNLSSLELGDSALYFCASSVEGLGLREQYFGPGTRLTVT.

The chain combines TRBV5-1 with TRBJ2-4; 7 nucleotides agree with TRBD2. Matching the DNA end better, TRBJ2-7 makes the J call doubtful. Per the germline V gene, CDR1 is SGHRS and CDR2 is YFSETQ. The CDR3 covers 13 residues. CDR3 coding DNA: TGCGCCAGCTCTAGGCGGGAGAACTACGAGCAGTACTTC. Translation: CASSRRENYEQYF.

The genes are TRBV12-3 or TRBV12-4 and TRBJ1-2; 7 bases fit TRBD1. The V gene end was trimmed by 5 bases and the J gene end by 2 bases; junction bases not matched to a gene: 8. The CDR3 extends over 15 amino acids. The CDR3 reads CASSPRQGPNYGYTF. The CDR3 DNA is TGTGCCAGCAGTCCCCGACAGGGTCCAAACTATGGCTACACCTTC.

This clonotype was picked up a small number of times. The chain recombines TRBV12-3 or TRBV12-4 with TRBJ2-3; 7 positions match TRBD1. The V segment lost 3 bases and the J segment 5 bases; nucleotides outside the gene matches: 14. The length of the CDR3 is 17 residues. CDR3 protein: CASSFRGPFGVRDTQYF. The CDR3, as DNA: TGTGCCAGCAGTTTTAGGGGGCCCTTCGGGGTGAGAGATACGCAGTATTTT.

The V gene is TRBV5-1, the J gene TRBJ2-1; no clear D gene. The CDR3 runs to 15 residues. V was clipped by 0 bases and J by 15 bases, with 22 bases between them. Germline loops: CDR1 SGHRS, CDR2 YFSETQ. Here the CDR3 DNA reads TGCGCCAGCAGCTTGGCAGGTGTAACCTACAATGGGCGGTTCTTC. This translates into CASSLAGVTYNGRFF.

This clonotype occurred many times. V usage is TRBV11-2 and J usage is TRBJ1-5; TRBD1 matches at 9 bases. Germline V gene lookup returns CDR1 SGHAT and CDR2 FQNNGV. Trimming cost V 5 bases and J 4 bases; bases outside gene matches: 3. This CDR3 is 14 amino acids long. The CDR3 loop reads CASSRDRGNQPQHF. The CDR3 DNA reads as TGTGCCAGCAGCAGAGACAGGGGGAATCAGCCCCAGCATTTT.

This clonotype occurred a few times. The chain recombines TRBV20-1 with TRBJ1-1; D might be TRBD1 (6 bases). The length of the CDR3 is 13 residues. V lost 1 base to trimming and J lost 4 bases, with 10 bases between them. CDR1 DFQATT and CDR2 SNEGSKA come from the germline V gene (reference sequence). The CDR3 coding sequence is TGCAGTGCTAGAGGGTTAGGGGGCACTGAAGCTTTCTTT. Amino acid sequence: CSARGLGGTEAFF.